This paragraph covers one TCR beta chain sequence. Trimming at V came to 7 bases and at J to 0 bases, leaving 7 bases not matched to a gene. Germline V gene sequence: CDR1 LNHDA, CDR2 SQIVND (reference sequence). The CDR3 extends over 17 amino acids. This sample is part of a study of T cells after yellow fever vaccination. TCRdb re-called the 5' RACE reads through MiXCR, storing one row per CDR3 protein. The sample carries hundreds of thousands of distinct CDR3 sequences, around an eighth recorded once. The V call is TRBV19, the J call TRBJ2-6; 9 bases fit TRBD1. The input for sequencing was PBMCs, taken on the day of the yellow fever booster vaccination. The source of this sequence is a man between 25 and 39 years old who received the YFV17D yellow fever vaccine. The CDR3 loop reads CASKRGQGGSGANVLTF. CDR3 sequence (DNA): TGTGCCAGTAAGCGGGGACAGGGAGGCTCTGGGGCCAACGTCCTGACTTTC.